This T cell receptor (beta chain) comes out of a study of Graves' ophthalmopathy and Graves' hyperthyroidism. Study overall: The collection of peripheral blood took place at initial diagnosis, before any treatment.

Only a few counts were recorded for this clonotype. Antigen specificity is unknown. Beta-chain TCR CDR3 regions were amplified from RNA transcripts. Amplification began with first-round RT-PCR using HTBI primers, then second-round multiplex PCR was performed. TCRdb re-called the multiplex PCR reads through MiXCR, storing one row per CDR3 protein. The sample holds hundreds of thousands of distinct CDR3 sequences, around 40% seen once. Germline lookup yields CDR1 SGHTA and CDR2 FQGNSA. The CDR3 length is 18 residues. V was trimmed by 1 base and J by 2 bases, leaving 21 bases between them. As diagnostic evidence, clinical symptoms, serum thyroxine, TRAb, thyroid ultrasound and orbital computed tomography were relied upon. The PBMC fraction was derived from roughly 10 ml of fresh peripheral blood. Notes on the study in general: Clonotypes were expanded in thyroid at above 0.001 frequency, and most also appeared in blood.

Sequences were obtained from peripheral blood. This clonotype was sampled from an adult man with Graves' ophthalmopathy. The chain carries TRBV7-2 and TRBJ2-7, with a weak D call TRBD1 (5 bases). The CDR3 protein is CASSLVGPGQLVPYEQYF. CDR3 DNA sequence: TGTGCCAGCAGCTTAGTGGGGCCAGGACAACTCGTCCCCTACGAGCAGTACTTC.